The 5 T cell receptor beta chains listed next were all sequenced from one sample in a study of T cell clonality in common variable immunodeficiency. General study points: Common variable immunodeficiency TCR beta sequences reportedly had fewer deletions and N-nucleotide insertions.

The assay was immunoSEQ multiplex PCR, and TCRdb's table has in-frame clones only and misses some. This sample comprises roughly 9,000 clones, none seen once only. No antigens are known for them. What was sequenced was peripheral blood mononuclear cells. The origin of the receptors is a human donor with common variable immunodeficiency.

Ten or more counts support this clone. The read finishes 3 residues shy of the CDR3 end, and the germline J gene is used to complete it. The chain employs TRBV4-1 and TRBJ2-3; D possibly corresponds to TRBD2 (5 bases). V lost 6 bases to trimming and J lost 1 base, with 11 bases between them. This CDR3 has 14 amino acids. In germline, CDR1 is MGHRA, CDR2 YSYEKL. The part of the CDR3 DNA that was read is TGCGCCAGCAGGGATGGAGCGGGCACAGATACG. Residues: CASRDGAGTDT. The CDR3 in its entirety is CASRDGAGTDTQYF.

At least ten counts were recorded for this clone. The read gets to within 3 residues of the CDR3 end, and the germline J gene fills in the rest. This sequence joins TRBV3-1 (or the pseudogene TRBV3-2) and TRBJ2-1; 8 nucleotides agree with TRBD2. Germline V gene sequence: CDR1 LGHDT, CDR2 YNNKEL (reference sequence). Trimming cost V 5 bases and J 2 bases; bases outside gene matches: 5. The CDR3 covers 15 residues. CDR3 residues: CASSTTSGPYNEQFF. CDR3 bases read: TGTGCCAGCAGCACTACTAGCGGACCCTACAATGAG.

This clone was detected ten times or more. Read data end 3 residues before the CDR3 end; the end is taken from the germline J gene. J is TRBJ1-6 and V is TRBV10-2, with D possibly TRBD1 on 5 matching bases. Germline CDR1 WSHSY, CDR2 SAAADI. CDR3 length: 15 amino acids. V was pared by 5 bases and J by 7 bases, with 15 bases between. The CDR3 bases that were read are TGCGCCAGCAGTTTTGGAGACAGAACCAATTCACCC. It is translated as CASSFGDRTNSP. In full, the CDR3 reads CASSFGDRTNSPLHF.

This clone appeared a few times. The CDR3 end lies 3 residues beyond the end of the read and is filled in from the germline J gene. The genes are TRBV20-1 and TRBJ1-2; D uncertain. Germline loops: CDR1 DFQATT, CDR2 SNEGSKA (reference sequence). Trimming cost V 5 bases and J 4 bases, with 11 bases left between them. This CDR3 is 12 amino acids long. Partial CDR3 DNA: TGCAGTGCTGTGGGCCGCCCCTATGGC. This translates into CSAVGRPYG. The complete CDR3 reads CSAVGRPYGYTF.

There are a few counts of this clone. The CDR3 end lies 3 residues beyond the end of the read and is filled in from the germline J gene. This sequence joins TRBV2 and TRBJ2-5, with TRBD1 matching over 10 bases. The CDR3 consists of 14 residues. In germline, CDR1 is SNHLY, CDR2 FYNNEI. With 6 bases clipped from V and 6 bases from J, the junction kept 7 bases outside the gene matches. CDR3 in amino acids: CASRGDRGKQTQYF. CDR3 DNA, as far as it was read: TGTGCCAGCAGGGGGGACAGGGGCAAGCAGACC. Filled out from reference TRBV2 and TRBJ2-5, the complete variable domain reads EPEVTQTPSHQVTQMGQEVILRCVPISNHLYFYWYRQILGQKVEFLVSFYNNEISEKSEIFDDQFSVERPDGSNFTLKIRSTKLEDSAMYFCASRGDRGKQTQYFGPGTRLLVL.